The following is a T cell receptor beta chain sequence with its context. The record originates from a study of blood T cell repertoires in COVID-19. At the level of the study: Nucleic acid was either cDNA or gDNA, and it came from T cells, B-cell-depleted T cells, or PBMCs.

Assay: immunoSEQ multiplex PCR; the TCRdb copy retains only in-frame clones and omits some. The sample has about 80,000 clones, roughly 78% seen once; the top ten hold less than 25%. The V segment lost 3 bases and the J segment 1 base; nucleotides outside the gene matches: 3. CDR1 and CDR2 from the germline V gene are SGHNT and YYREEE (reference sequence). The CDR3 has 15 residues. The sequenced sample was peripheral blood. The source is a human donor in a cohort sampled during active COVID-19. The rearrangement links TRBV5-4 to TRBJ2-3; 9 bases match TRBD2. The CDR3 DNA reads as TGTGCCAGCAGCTCGCCTAGCGGGGGCACAGATACGCAGTATTTT. Translation: CASSSPSGGTDTQYF.